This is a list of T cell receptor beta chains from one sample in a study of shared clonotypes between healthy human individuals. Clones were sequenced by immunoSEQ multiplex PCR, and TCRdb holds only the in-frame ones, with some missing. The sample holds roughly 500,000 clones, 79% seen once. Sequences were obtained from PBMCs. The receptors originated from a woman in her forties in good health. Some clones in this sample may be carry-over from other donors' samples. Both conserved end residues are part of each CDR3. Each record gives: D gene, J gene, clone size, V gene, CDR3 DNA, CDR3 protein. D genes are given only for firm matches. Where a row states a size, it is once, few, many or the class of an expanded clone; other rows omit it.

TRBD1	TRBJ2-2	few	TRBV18	TGTGCCAGCTCGGACAGGGGCACCGGGGAGCTGTTTTTT	CASSDRGTGELFF
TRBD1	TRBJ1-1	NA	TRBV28	TGTGCCAGCAGTGGGACAGGGGCGAACACTGAAGCTTTCTTT	CASSGTGANTEAFF
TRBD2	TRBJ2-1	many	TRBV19	TGTGCCAGTAGTAACCCGGGACTAGCGAATGAGCAGTTCTTC	CASSNPGLANEQFF
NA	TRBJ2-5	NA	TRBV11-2	TGTGCCAGCAGCTTCGCGGGGACCCAGTACTTC	CASSFAGTQYF
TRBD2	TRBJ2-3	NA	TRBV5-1	TGCGCCAGCAGCTTGGGTTTGTCCGCGGGAGGGCCGGGGACAGATACGCAGTATTTT	CASSLGLSAGGPGTDTQYF
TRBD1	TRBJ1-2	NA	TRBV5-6	TGTGCCAGCAGCGTAAACAGGGGCGCGAGAGGCTACACCTTC	CASSVNRGARGYTF
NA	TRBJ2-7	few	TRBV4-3	TGCGCCAGCAGCCAAGCGTGGCAGGAAACCTACGAGCAGTACTTC	CASSQAWQETYEQYF
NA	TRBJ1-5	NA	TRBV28	TGTGCCAGCAGTTCGGTGTCGGGAAATCAGCCCCAGCATTTT	CASSSVSGNQPQHF
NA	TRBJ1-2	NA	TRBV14	TGTGCCAGCAGCCTGTACAGGAACTATGGCTACACCTTC	CASSLYRNYGYTF
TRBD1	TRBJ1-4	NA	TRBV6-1	TGTGCCAGCAGAGGGGGCACTGAAAAACTGTTTTTT	CASRGGTEKLFF
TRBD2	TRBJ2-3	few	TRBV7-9	TGTGCCAGCAGCTTCCTAGCGGGATTCACAGATACGCAGTATTTT	CASSFLAGFTDTQYF
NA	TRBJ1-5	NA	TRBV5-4	TGTGCCAGCAGCTTGGCGGGCAGGGGACAACATCAGCCCCAGCATTTT	CASSLAGRGQHQPQHF
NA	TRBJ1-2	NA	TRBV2	TGTGCCAGCAGTAGGGGGGGCCTTGACAATGGCTACACCTTC	CASSRGGLDNGYTF
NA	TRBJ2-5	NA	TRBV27	TGTGCCAGCAGACCCCGGACAGCCCCTCAAGAGACCCAGTACTTC	CASRPRTAPQETQYF
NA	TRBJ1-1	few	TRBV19	TGTGCCAGTAGTCTCGAGACAAGGCTGAACACTGAAGCTTTCTTT	CASSLETRLNTEAFF
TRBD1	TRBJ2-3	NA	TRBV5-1	TGCGCCAGCAGCTCCCGGACAGGGTCAGATACGCAGTATTTT	CASSSRTGSDTQYF